The subject of this entry is one TCR beta chain. The sample is drawn from a study of blood T cell repertoires in COVID-19. The overall study: Sites in the United States, Italy and Spain provided acute and convalescent COVID-19 samples. Nucleic acid was either cDNA or gDNA, and it came from T cells, B-cell-depleted T cells, or PBMCs.

The CDR3 runs to 14 residues. Germline V gene lookup returns CDR1 MNHEY and CDR2 SVGAGI. The V end lost 5 bases, the J end lost 9 bases, and 17 bases lay between the germline ends. In the source study's methods: For nucleated cells, counts were estimated from reference gene primer amplification. Some clones are missing from TCRdb's copy, which holds only in-frame ones; the method was immunoSEQ multiplex PCR. V, J and clone size derive from that table, while D and trimming were established from the DNA sequence. The table includes about 290,000 clones, around four fifths detected once. The specimen sequenced was peripheral blood. The chain is built from TRBV6-5 and TRBJ1-5, with D hard to call. This sequence was found in a woman between 50 and 59 years old with active or convalescent COVID-19. The CDR3 DNA reads TGTGCCAGCAGTCCTACCAGCGGGGAGATGCCCCAGCATTTT. This translates into CASSPTSGEMPQHF.